These 23 T cell receptor beta chains were sequenced from one sample in a study of identical twins. Using its own MiXCR run on the 5' RACE reads, TCRdb lists one record per CDR3 protein. The sample contains about 530,000 distinct CDR3 sequences, roughly 15% of which appear only once. In addition, the sample was reused for a study of yellow fever vaccine responses in identical twins.

The sequencing sample was made of CD4+ T cells sorted from blood. These TCRs come from a woman between 18 and 30 years old in good health.

This clonotype has a count of ten or more. CDR3 region: CASRNYRQETQYF. The CDR3 coding sequence is TGCGCCAGCAGAAACTACCGACAGGAGACCCAGTACTTC. The chain employs TRBV5-1 and TRBJ2-5; possible D gene TRBD1, 5 bases. The ends were cut back, 5 bases at V and 5 bases at J, with 13 bases in the middle. This CDR3 is built from 13 residues. CDR1 and CDR2 (germline): SGHRS, YFSETQ.

This clonotype has more than one count but fewer than ten. The genes are TRBV5-1 and TRBJ1-6; tentative D call: TRBD1 (6 bases). Trimming pared 6 bases from V and 7 bases from J, leaving 11 bases between. Germline V gene data show CDR1 as SGHRS and CDR2 as YFSETQ. There are 13 residues in the CDR3. CDR3 residues: CASKQGENSPLHF. The CDR3 bases are TGCGCCAGCAAACAGGGCGAGAATTCACCCCTCCACTTT.

This rearrangement joins TRBV12-3 or TRBV12-4 to TRBJ1-2; 9 bases align to TRBD1. The J segment lost 8 bases and the V segment lost 0 bases, leaving 10 bases of the junction unmatched. This CDR3 spans 16 amino acids. The CDR3 loop reads CASSLAYGTGWYGYTF. DNA for the CDR3: TGTGCCAGCAGTTTAGCCTATGGGACAGGGTGGTACGGCTACACCTTC.

CDR3 in amino acids: CAISTGDGELFF. CDR3 bases: TGTGCCATCAGTACAGGGGACGGGGAGCTGTTTTTT. The chain links TRBV10-3 to TRBJ2-2; 7 bases match TRBD1. The CDR3 totals 12 residues. The V and J ends lost 5 bases and 7 bases, in that order; junction bases with no gene match: 1. Germline V gene sequence: CDR1 ENHRY, CDR2 SYGVKD.

This clonotype was seen more than once but under ten times. The chain uses TRBV12-3 or TRBV12-4 and TRBJ2-2; no clear D. The germline V and J ends were trimmed by 8 bases and 8 bases, with 0 bases remaining between them. The CDR3 extends over 8 amino acids. The CDR3 bases are TGTGCCAGCGGGGAGCTGTTTTTT. Encoded protein: CASGELFF.

This clonotype was seen ten or more times. The chain couples TRBV20-1 to TRBJ2-3; 9 nucleotides agree with TRBD2. Unmatched junction bases numbered 8, after V lost 6 bases and J lost 4 bases. CDR1 is DFQATT and CDR2 is SNEGSKA in the germline V gene (reference sequence). The CDR3 totals 14 residues. In nucleotides, the CDR3 is TGCAGTGCCGTACTATTAGCGGGGGCAGATACGCAGTATTTT. Its translation: CSAVLLAGADTQYF.

This clonotype has at least ten counts. The chain employs TRBV10-3 and TRBJ2-1; D remains unclear. Germline CDR1 reads ENHRY; CDR2 reads SYGVKD. The V end was cut by 3 bases, the J end by 12 bases, with 9 bases between. There are 11 residues in the CDR3. CDR3 protein: CAISDAASQFF. The CDR3 nucleotides are TGTGCCATCAGTGATGCGGCCTCGCAGTTCTTC.

This clonotype was observed a handful of times. The CDR3 region is CASSLQGAPYEQYF. The CDR3 DNA reads as TGTGCCAGCAGTTTACAGGGGGCACCCTACGAGCAGTACTTC. The chain employs TRBV28 and TRBJ2-7; 8 nucleotides align to TRBD1. The V gene's germline CDR1 is MDHEN and CDR2 SYDVKM. J was trimmed by 2 bases and V by 2 bases; bases with no gene match: 2. The CDR3 length is 14 residues.

This clonotype has ten or more counts. J is TRBJ1-2 and V is TRBV29-1; the match to TRBD1 covers 7 bases. The CDR3 length is 15 residues. Per the germline V gene, CDR1 is SQVTM and CDR2 is ANQGSEA. V trimming: 3 bases; J trimming: 3 bases; junction bases outside the gene matches: 10. The CDR3 sequence: CSVDGEGAAHYGYTF. In DNA, the CDR3 is TGCAGCGTTGATGGTGAGGGGGCGGCCCACTATGGCTACACCTTC.

This clonotype was recorded at least ten times. The chain is built from TRBV29-1 and TRBJ2-3, with 7 bases aligning to TRBD1. Germline V gene sequence: CDR1 SQVTM, CDR2 ANQGSEA. J was trimmed by 0 bases and V by 6 bases; bases with no gene match: 9. This CDR3 region has 15 residues. Here the CDR3 reads CSVRKGAASTDTQYF. CDR3 DNA sequence: TGCAGCGTCCGAAAGGGGGCCGCTAGCACAGATACGCAGTATTTT.

This clonotype was seen only a few times. The chain employs TRBV12-3 or TRBV12-4 and TRBJ1-6; TRBD1 matches 7 bases. The CDR3 covers 16 residues. The trim removed 1 base at V and 6 bases at J, leaving 6 bases unmatched. The CDR3 DNA reads TGTGCCAGCAGTTTAGGTGGAGGACAGGTTAATTCACCCCTCCACTTT. Translation gives CASSLGGGQVNSPLHF.

The V call is TRBV5-1, the J call TRBJ2-5; 7 positions agree with TRBD2. The CDR3 spans 14 residues. Germline CDR1 reads SGHRS; CDR2 reads YFSETQ. After removal of 0 bases from V and 5 bases from J, the junction contained 4 bases not matched to a gene. CDR3 in amino acids: CASSLGSSGETQYF. The CDR3 DNA is TGCGCCAGCAGCTTGGGGAGTAGCGGGGAGACCCAGTACTTC.

In this sample, this clonotype turned up a few times. V usage is TRBV14 and J usage is TRBJ2-1, with D unresolved. CDR3 length equals 14 residues. Germline V gene sequence: CDR1 SGHDN, CDR2 FVKESK. Trimming shortened V by 1 base and J by 8 bases, and 12 bases separated the two germline ends. The CDR3 sequence is CASSQGFRNDEQFF. CDR3 DNA sequence: TGTGCCAGCAGCCAAGGGTTCAGGAATGATGAGCAGTTCTTC.

This clonotype showed up just a few times. This chain joins TRBV6-2 or TRBV6-3 and TRBJ2-1, with D perhaps TRBD1 (6 bases). The V end was cut by 7 bases, the J end by 4 bases, with 14 bases between. The germline V gene has CDR1 MNHEY and CDR2 SVGEGT. The CDR3 spans 14 residues. CDR3 region: CASTQDSLYNEQFF. In DNA, the CDR3 is TGTGCCAGCACACAGGACAGTCTTTACAATGAGCAGTTCTTC.

Only a few counts were recorded for this clonotype. The chain recombines TRBV2 with TRBJ1-1; 9 bases are shared with TRBD1. Looked up from germline, CDR1 is SNHLY and CDR2 is FYNNEI. CDR3 length: 14 residues. Trimming cost V 4 bases and J 4 bases; bases outside gene matches: 4. The CDR3, as DNA: TGTGCCAGCAGTGGACAGGGGGAGATCACTGAAGCTTTCTTT. It translates to CASSGQGEITEAFF.

There are a few counts of this clonotype. The chain carries TRBV18 and TRBJ2-1; possible D gene TRBD1, 6 bases. Looked up from germline, CDR1 is KGHSH and CDR2 is LQKENI. The CDR3 contains 17 residues. V was clipped by 2 bases and J by 5 bases, with 19 bases between them. The CDR3 DNA follows: TGTGCCAGCTCACCAGGGGTTTCCAGGGGCCCAAACAATGAGCAGTTCTTC. It codes for CASSPGVSRGPNNEQFF.

The sample holds a few counts of this clonotype. The chain links TRBV12-3 or TRBV12-4 to TRBJ2-1; D remains ambiguous. This CDR3 spans 13 amino acids. The V and J ends lost 7 bases and 0 bases respectively, with 7 bases between them. The CDR3 sequence is CASKTISYNEQFF. CDR3 sequence (DNA): TGTGCCAGCAAGACAATCTCCTACAATGAGCAGTTCTTC.

There are a few counts of this clonotype. V is TRBV12-3 or TRBV12-4 and J is TRBJ1-6; no reliable D call. CDR3 length: 15 amino acids. V was clipped by 7 bases and J by 7 bases, with 17 bases between them. The CDR3 bases are TGTGCCAGCACCCCGGAGAGGACGGCAAATTCACCCCTCCACTTT. It yields the protein CASTPERTANSPLHF.

The chain couples TRBV18 to TRBJ1-1; D is possibly TRBD1 (5 bases). CDR3 length equals 17 residues. Trimming cost V 1 base and J 0 bases, with 15 bases left between them. Germline CDR1 reads KGHSH; CDR2 reads LQKENI. CDR3 bases: TGTGCCAGCTCACCACGCTCACGGGACGGGATGAACACTGAAGCTTTCTTT. Translated: CASSPRSRDGMNTEAFF.

CDR3 region: CASSSTPGLAANEQFF. In nucleotides, the CDR3 is TGCGCCAGCAGCTCTACCCCGGGACTAGCTGCTAATGAGCAGTTCTTC. The chain employs TRBV5-1 and TRBJ2-1; TRBD2 aligns across 9 bases. The junction had 11 bases not matched to a gene; V was cut back by 3 bases and J by 7 bases. Germline CDR1 reads SGHRS; CDR2 reads YFSETQ. CDR3 size: 16 residues.

This chain joins TRBV28 and TRBJ2-2; no firm D call. CDR1 is MDHEN and CDR2 is SYDVKM in the germline V gene. Trimming pared 6 bases from V and 0 bases from J, leaving 14 bases between. The CDR3 sequence is 16 residues long. CDR3 protein: CASSPYPGSNTGELFF. CDR3 sequence (DNA): TGTGCCAGCAGCCCATATCCCGGATCGAACACCGGGGAGCTGTTTTTT.

This clonotype was found many times. The rearrangement uses TRBV6-6 and TRBJ1-2; tentative D call: TRBD1 (6 bases). Germline V gene lookup returns CDR1 MNHNY and CDR2 SVGAGI (reference sequence). This CDR3 contains 13 residues. Trimming removed 5 bases from V and 7 bases from J, with 14 bases in between. CDR3 in DNA: TGTGCCAGCAGTGCCAGGGGAGGGGGTGGCTACACCTTC. Translated: CASSARGGGGYTF.

The J gene is TRBJ2-1, the V gene TRBV5-1; D is ambiguous. The CDR3 consists of 14 residues. In germline, CDR1 is SGHRS, CDR2 YFSETQ. Trimming took off 1 base at V and 3 bases at J, with 8 bases between the two ends. The CDR3 sequence: CASSLNGDYNEQFF. The CDR3 bases are TGCGCCAGCAGCTTGAACGGAGACTACAATGAGCAGTTCTTC. The full variable domain, with the rest looked up from reference TRBV5-1 and TRBJ2-1, is KAGVTQTPRYLIKTRGQQVTLSCSPISGHRSVSWYQQTPGQGLQFLFEYFSETQRNKGNFPGRFSGRQFSNSRSEMNVSTLELGDSALYLCASSLNGDYNEQFFGPGTRLTVL.